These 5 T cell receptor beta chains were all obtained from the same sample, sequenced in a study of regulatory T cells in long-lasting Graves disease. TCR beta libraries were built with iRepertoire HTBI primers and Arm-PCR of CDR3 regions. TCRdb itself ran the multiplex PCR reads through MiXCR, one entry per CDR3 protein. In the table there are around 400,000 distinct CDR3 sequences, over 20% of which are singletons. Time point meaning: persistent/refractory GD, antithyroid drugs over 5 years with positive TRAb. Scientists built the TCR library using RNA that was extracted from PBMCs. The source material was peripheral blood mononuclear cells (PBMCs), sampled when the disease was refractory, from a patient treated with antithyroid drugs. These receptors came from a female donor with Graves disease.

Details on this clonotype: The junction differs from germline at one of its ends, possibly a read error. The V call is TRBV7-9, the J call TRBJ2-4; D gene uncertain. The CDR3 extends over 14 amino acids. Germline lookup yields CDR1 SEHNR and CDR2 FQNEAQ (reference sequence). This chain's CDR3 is CAGSLGQHKNIQYF. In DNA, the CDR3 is TGTGCCGGCAGCTTAGGTCAGCACAAAAACATTCAGTACTTC.

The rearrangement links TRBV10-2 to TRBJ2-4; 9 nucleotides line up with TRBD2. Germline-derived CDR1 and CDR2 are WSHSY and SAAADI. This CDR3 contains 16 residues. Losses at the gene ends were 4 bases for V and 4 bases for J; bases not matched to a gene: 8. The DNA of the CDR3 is TGCGCCAGCAGTGTCGGTTTAGCGGGGGTTAAAAACATTCAGTACTTC. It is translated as CASSVGLAGVKNIQYF.

The CDR3 DNA follows: TGTGCCACCAGCAGAGGCTACCGGACAGGGGTTAGCGAGCAGTACTTC. Translated, it gives CATSRGYRTGVSEQYF. The chain joins TRBV15 to TRBJ2-7, with 9 bases matching TRBD1. The CDR3 is 16 amino acids. Losses at the gene ends were 1 base for V and 6 bases for J; bases not matched to a gene: 10. Germline V gene data show CDR1 as LNHNV and CDR2 as YYDKDF (reference sequence).

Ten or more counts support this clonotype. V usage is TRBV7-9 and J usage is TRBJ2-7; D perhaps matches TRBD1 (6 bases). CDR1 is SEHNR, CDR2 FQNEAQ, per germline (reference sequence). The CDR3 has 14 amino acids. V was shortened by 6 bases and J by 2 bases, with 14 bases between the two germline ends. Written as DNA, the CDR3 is TGTGCCAGCAGTTTAACCGGACAGCCCTACGAGCAGTACTTC. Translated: CASSLTGQPYEQYF.

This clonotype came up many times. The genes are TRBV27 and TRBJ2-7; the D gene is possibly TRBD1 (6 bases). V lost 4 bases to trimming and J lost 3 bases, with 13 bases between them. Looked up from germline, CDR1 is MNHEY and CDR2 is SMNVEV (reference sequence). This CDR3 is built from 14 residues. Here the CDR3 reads CASSSYRDHYEQYF. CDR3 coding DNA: TGTGCCAGCAGTTCCTACAGGGACCACTACGAGCAGTACTTC.